Presented here are 26 T cell receptor beta chains from one specimen sequenced in a study of shared clonotypes between healthy human individuals. Some clones are missing from TCRdb's copy, which holds only in-frame ones; the method was immunoSEQ multiplex PCR. The sample shows approximately 110,000 clones, less than 75% of them seen only once. The sequenced sample consisted of memory CD8+ T cells sorted from blood. This sample's subset: CD45RO+ cells pooled with CCR7-negative TemRA cells. The receptor set was obtained from a woman aged 25 to 39 in good health.

The chain links TRBV28 to TRBJ2-7; D is uncertain. Trimming shortened V by 6 bases and J by 4 bases, and 16 bases separated the two germline ends. The CDR3 covers 14 residues. The germline gives CDR1 MDHEN, CDR2 SYDVKM. CDR3: CASRLDGSLYEQYF. In DNA form, the CDR3 reads TGTGCCAGCAGGCTAGACGGCTCATTATACGAGCAGTACTTC.

J is TRBJ1-3 and V is TRBV6-1; possibly TRBD1 for D (5 bases). The germline V and J ends were trimmed by 4 bases and 0 bases, with 13 bases remaining between them. This CDR3 comprises 16 residues. CDR1 MNHNS and CDR2 SASEGT come from the germline V gene. The CDR3 loop reads CASSGGVRSSGNTIYF. The CDR3 DNA follows: TGTGCCAGCAGTGGAGGGGTGAGAAGCTCTGGAAACACCATATATTTT.

The rearrangement links TRBV6-6 to TRBJ2-7; 10 bases map to TRBD2. Germline CDR1 is MNHNY and CDR2 is SVGAGI (reference sequence). With 0 bases clipped from V and 3 bases from J, the junction kept 2 bases outside the gene matches. This CDR3 comprises 15 residues. The CDR3 DNA follows: TGTGCCAGCAGTTACTCGCCTAGCGGGAGCTACGAGCAGTACTTC. Translation gives CASSYSPSGSYEQYF.

This clone was counted once. The same CDR3 also results from other DNA sequences found in this sample. V is TRBV5-1 and J is TRBJ2-2; 8 nucleotides match TRBD2. The germline V gene encodes CDR1 SGHRS and CDR2 YFSETQ. The trim removed 4 bases at V and 5 bases at J, leaving 4 bases unmatched. This CDR3 is 14 amino acids long. The CDR3 loop reads CASSPGGETGELFF. The CDR3 bases are TGCGCCAGCAGCCCGGGAGGGGAAACCGGGGAGCTGTTTTTT.

By its share, this clone is medium-sized (0.01 to 0.1%). The rearrangement joins TRBV7-7 to TRBJ1-1; D not resolved. CDR1 and CDR2 from the germline V gene are SSHAT and FNYEAQ (reference sequence). This CDR3 has 14 residues. The ends were cut back, 2 bases at V and 4 bases at J, with 11 bases in the middle. The CDR3, as DNA: TGTGCCAGCAGCTTAACGGCAGAGAGCACTGAAGCTTTCTTT. Residues: CASSLTAESTEAFF.

This clone was counted once. This chain links TRBV7-9 with TRBJ2-3; D remains unclear. CDR1 is SEHNR, CDR2 FQNEAQ, per germline (reference sequence). Trimming took off 5 bases at V and 6 bases at J, with 12 bases between the two ends. The CDR3 has 13 residues. The CDR3 DNA sequence: TGTGCCAGCAGCACATACGTGGTGGATACGCAGTATTTT. This gives the protein CASSTYVVDTQYF.

The CDR3 spells CASSQPGGPPGYEQYF. For the CDR3, the DNA is TGCGCCAGCAGCCAACCCGGAGGCCCTCCTGGCTACGAGCAGTACTTC. The chain combines TRBV4-1 with TRBJ2-7, with D perhaps matching TRBD2 (5 bases). Per germline, CDR1 MGHRA and CDR2 YSYEKL. CDR3 size: 16 residues. The V gene lost 2 bases and the J gene lost 3 bases, with 17 bases spanning the gap.

The rearrangement uses TRBV4-1 and TRBJ2-3; 9 bases are shared with TRBD2. Germline V lookup: CDR1 MGHRA, CDR2 YSYEKL. The V segment lost 3 bases and the J segment 3 bases; nucleotides outside the gene matches: 10. The CDR3 runs to 17 residues. The CDR3 nucleotides read TGCGCCAGCAGCCAGGGCCGGGGTAGCGGGAGTACAGATACGCAGTATTTT. Its protein is CASSQGRGSGSTDTQYF.

On this clone: The same CDR3 arises from other DNA sequences in this sample as well. The gene calls are TRBV19 and TRBJ2-1; D unclear. V was pared by 3 bases and J by 9 bases, with 12 bases between. CDR3 size: 13 residues. Germline V gene lookup returns CDR1 LNHDA and CDR2 SQIVND (reference sequence). The chain's CDR3 is CASSISLGSEQFF. CDR3 DNA: TGTGCCAGTAGTATCTCCTTGGGCAGTGAGCAGTTCTTC.

V gene TRBV5-6 combines with J gene TRBJ2-1; TRBD2 matches 7 bases. Germline-derived CDR1 and CDR2 are SGHDT and YYEEEE. The CDR3 covers 17 residues. The V segment lost 0 bases and the J segment 2 bases; nucleotides outside the gene matches: 8. The CDR3 spells CASSLVVAGDPYNEQFF. In DNA, the CDR3 is TGTGCCAGCAGCTTGGTTGTCGCGGGAGACCCCTACAATGAGCAGTTCTTC.

As concerns this clone: Other DNA sequences within the sample encode an identical CDR3. The V call is TRBV9, the J call TRBJ2-3; possible D gene TRBD1, 6 bases. The CDR3 has 14 amino acids. Trimming pared 0 bases from V and 4 bases from J, leaving 9 bases between. The germline V gene encodes CDR1 SGDLS and CDR2 YYNGEE. CDR3 in DNA: TGTGCCAGCAGCGTAGGAGGGGGTTCAGATACGCAGTATTTT. Its protein product is CASSVGGGSDTQYF. Variable domain in full (rest from reference TRBV9 and TRBJ2-3): DSGVTQTPKHLITATGQRVTLRCSPRSGDLSVYWYQQSLDQGLQFLIQYYNGEERAKGNILERFSAQQFPDLHSELNLSSLELGDSALYFCASSVGGGSDTQYFGPGTRLTVL.

This clone was picked up many times. This chain links TRBV29-1 with TRBJ2-5; maybe TRBD2 (5 bases). The J call is uncertain, as TRBJ2-7 better fits the DNA end. This CDR3 has 14 residues. CDR1 and CDR2 from the germline V gene are SQVTM and ANQGSEA. CDR3 sequence: CSVEGASSVYEQYF. The CDR3 nucleotides read TGCAGCGTTGAGGGAGCCAGCTCAGTCTACGAGCAGTACTTC.

V and J are TRBV6-4 and TRBJ2-1, with TRBD2 matching 7 bases. V lost 5 bases and J lost 7; bases outside the gene matches: 8. The CDR3 is 14 residues long. Looked up from germline, CDR1 is MRHNA and CDR2 is SNTAGT. The CDR3 region is CASSPSGEYNEQFF. CDR3 nucleotides: TGTGCCAGCAGTCCAAGCGGGGAGTATAATGAGCAGTTCTTC.

This clone rates as medium-sized. The rearrangement uses TRBV29-1 and TRBJ2-7, with TRBD1 as a possible D gene (6 bases). From germline, CDR1 is SQVTM and CDR2 ANQGSEA. Trimming pared 4 bases from V and 1 base from J, leaving 8 bases between. The CDR3 contains 12 residues. The CDR3 nucleotides are TGCAGCGTTGGGACAGCGTCCTACGAGCAGTACTTC. This sequence encodes CSVGTASYEQYF.

The rearrangement links TRBV29-1 to TRBJ2-2, with 13 bases fitting TRBD2. CDR1 is SQVTM, CDR2 ANQGSEA, per germline. The V segment lost 4 bases and the J segment 5 bases; nucleotides outside the gene matches: 7. There are 16 residues in the CDR3. This CDR3 reads CSVAGLAGVITGELFF. The CDR3 bases are TGCAGCGTTGCAGGACTAGCGGGAGTAATTACCGGGGAGCTGTTTTTT.

The chain recombines TRBV29-1 with TRBJ2-1; D ambiguous. Germline V gene lookup returns CDR1 SQVTM and CDR2 ANQGSEA. The CDR3 has 10 amino acids. With 5 bases removed from V and 10 bases from J, the gap between germline ends came to 9 bases. The CDR3 protein is CSVWALEQFF. In DNA, the CDR3 is TGCAGCGTTTGGGCACTAGAGCAGTTCTTC.

This clone was seen only a few times. The rearrangement links TRBV29-1 to TRBJ1-2; 7 nucleotides line up with TRBD1. CDR1 SQVTM and CDR2 ANQGSEA come from the germline V gene. This CDR3 is 12 amino acids long. V lost 2 bases to trimming and J lost 8 bases; unmatched junction nucleotides: 5. CDR3 in DNA: TGCAGCGTTGAAACAGGGGTGGGGGGCTACACCTTC. Protein: CSVETGVGGYTF.

The CDR3 nucleotides are TGTGCCAGCAGTTTACAATTGGGGGCGGCCACCGGGGAGCTGTTTTTT. Amino acids: CASSLQLGAATGELFF. V usage is TRBV28 and J usage is TRBJ2-2; D is perhaps TRBD1 (6 bases). Trimming pared 2 bases from V and 4 bases from J, leaving 14 bases between. Germline V gene data show CDR1 as MDHEN and CDR2 as SYDVKM. The CDR3 sequence is 16 residues long.

This clone is a singleton in its sample. This chain uses TRBV13 with TRBJ2-7; 7 bases agree with TRBD1. The ends lost 4 bases at V and 7 bases at J; junction bases unmatched: 4. Germline CDR1 PRHDT, CDR2 FYEKMQ (reference sequence). This CDR3 contains 12 residues. CDR3 DNA sequence: TGTGCCAGCAGCTCCGGGACAGATGAGCAGTACTTC. The encoded protein is CASSSGTDEQYF. Drawing the rest from reference TRBV13 and TRBJ2-7, the complete variable domain is AAGVIQSPRHLIKEKRETATLKCYPIPRHDTVYWYQQGPGQDPQFLISFYEKMQSDKGSIPDRFSAQQFSDYHSELNMSSLELGDSALYFCASSSGTDEQYFGPGTRLTVT.

This clone was counted ten times or more. The chain recombines TRBV19 with TRBJ1-1, with D perhaps matching TRBD1 (6 bases). The V end lost 10 bases, the J end lost 6 bases, and 21 bases lay between the germline ends. Germline loops: CDR1 LNHDA, CDR2 SQIVND (reference sequence). The CDR3 has 14 amino acids. CDR3: CATNPAGGASEAFF. CDR3 nucleotides: TGTGCCACTAACCCTGCGGGGGGCGCCTCTGAAGCTTTCTTT.

In regard to this clone: A far larger clone is only one base removed, so a read error is likely. The chain recombines TRBV7-2 with TRBJ2-7; D uncertain. Germline V gene lookup returns CDR1 SGHTA and CDR2 FQGNSA. This CDR3 is 12 amino acids long. V was cut by 2 bases and J by 2 bases, with 4 bases left in between. The CDR3 here is CASSLFTYEQYF. Written as DNA, the CDR3 is TGTGCCAGCAGCTTATTCACCTACGAGCAGTACTTC.

This rearrangement joins TRBV6-1 to TRBJ2-7; the D gene could be TRBD1 or TRBD2 (6 bases each). V lost 8 bases to trimming and J lost 5 bases, with 13 bases between them. Germline CDR1 reads MNHNS; CDR2 reads SASEGT. This CDR3 is 12 amino acids long. For the CDR3, the DNA is TGTGCCAGCGGGGGGCGGTCCGACGAGCAGTACTTC. This gives the protein CASGGRSDEQYF.

This clone was detected once. The chain recombines TRBV7-3 with TRBJ2-7, with TRBD2 as a possible D gene (6 bases). Trimming left V 5 bases short and J 0 bases short, with 14 bases between. In germline, CDR1 is SGHTA, CDR2 FQGTGA. The CDR3 sequence is 15 residues long. As DNA, the CDR3 is TGTGCCAGCAGCCAGCGGGCGGCTAGCTCCTACGAGCAGTACTTC. Its protein is CASSQRAASSYEQYF.

In regard to this clone: This may be a read error, as it is one base from a much larger clone. The same CDR3 can be traced to other DNA sequences in this sample. The CDR3 DNA is TGCGCCAGCAGCCAGGAGGGACAGGGGAGGGAGACCCAGTACTTC. Translated: CASSQEGQGRETQYF. The chain links TRBV4-1 to TRBJ2-5, with 10 bases aligning to TRBD1. V shed 3 bases, J shed 5 bases, and the junction held 6 bases outside the gene matches. Germline-derived CDR1 and CDR2 are MGHRA and YSYEKL. The CDR3 extends over 15 amino acids.

The chain combines TRBV6-6 with TRBJ2-2; D unresolved. V shed 0 bases and J shed 4 bases, with 12 bases lying between them. Germline V gene sequence: CDR1 MNHNY, CDR2 SVGAGI (reference sequence). The CDR3 loop spans 16 amino acids. Here the CDR3 DNA reads TGTGCCAGCAGTTACTCGGTCTACACGGTCACCGGGGAGCTGTTTTTT. The encoded protein is CASSYSVYTVTGELFF.

The V and J genes are TRBV7-8 and TRBJ2-7; D is unresolved. This CDR3 comprises 15 residues. In germline, CDR1 is SGHVS, CDR2 FQNEAQ. The V end lost 5 bases, the J end lost 0 bases, and 14 bases lay between the germline ends. The CDR3 loop is CASSQGGSRSYEQYF. Written as DNA, the CDR3 is TGTGCCAGCAGCCAAGGCGGTTCCCGCTCCTACGAGCAGTACTTC.